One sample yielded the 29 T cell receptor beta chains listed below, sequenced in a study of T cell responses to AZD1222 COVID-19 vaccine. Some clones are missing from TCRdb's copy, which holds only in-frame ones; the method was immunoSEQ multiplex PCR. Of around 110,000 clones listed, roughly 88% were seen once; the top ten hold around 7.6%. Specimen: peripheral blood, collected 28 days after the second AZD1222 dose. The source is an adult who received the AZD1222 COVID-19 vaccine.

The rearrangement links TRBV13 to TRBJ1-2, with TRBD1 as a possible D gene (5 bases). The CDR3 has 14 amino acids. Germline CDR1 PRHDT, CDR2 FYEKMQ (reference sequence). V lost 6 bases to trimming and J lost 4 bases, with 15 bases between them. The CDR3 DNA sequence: TGTGCCAGCAGGGCGTCGACAGCCCTCTATGGCTACACCTTC. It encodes CASRASTALYGYTF. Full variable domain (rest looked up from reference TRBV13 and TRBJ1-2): AAGVIQSPRHLIKEKRETATLKCYPIPRHDTVYWYQQGPGQDPQFLISFYEKMQSDKGSIPDRFSAQQFSDYHSELNMSSLELGDSALYFCASRASTALYGYTFGSGTRLTVV.

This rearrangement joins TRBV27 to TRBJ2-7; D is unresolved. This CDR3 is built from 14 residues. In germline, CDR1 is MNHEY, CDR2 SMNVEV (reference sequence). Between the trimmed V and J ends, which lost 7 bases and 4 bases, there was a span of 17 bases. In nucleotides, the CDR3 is TGTGCCAGCAACAATAAAAGGGCCCTTTACGAGCAGTACTTC. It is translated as CASNNKRALYEQYF.

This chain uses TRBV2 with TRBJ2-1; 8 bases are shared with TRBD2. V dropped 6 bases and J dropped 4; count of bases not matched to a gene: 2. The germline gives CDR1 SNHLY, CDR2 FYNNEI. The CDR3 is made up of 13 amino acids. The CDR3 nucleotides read TGTGCCAGCAGGAGCGGGGGTTACAATGAGCAGTTCTTC. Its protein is CASRSGGYNEQFF. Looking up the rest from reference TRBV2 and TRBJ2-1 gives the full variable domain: EPEVTQTPSHQVTQMGQEVILRCVPISNHLYFYWYRQILGQKVEFLVSFYNNEISEKSEIFDDQFSVERPDGSNFTLKIRSTKLEDSAMYFCASRSGGYNEQFFGPGTRLTVL.

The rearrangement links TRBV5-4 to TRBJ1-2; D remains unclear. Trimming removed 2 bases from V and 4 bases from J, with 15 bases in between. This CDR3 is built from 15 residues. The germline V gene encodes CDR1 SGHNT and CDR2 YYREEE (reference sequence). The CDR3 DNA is TGTGCCAGCAGCTTTACTCTGCGGGGAGGCTATGGCTACACCTTC. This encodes CASSFTLRGGYGYTF.

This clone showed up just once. In nucleotides, the CDR3 is TGTGCCAGCAGCAACGCGAGGTACCTGGCCCTCCACTTT. It translates to CASSNARYLALHF. J is TRBJ1-6 and V is TRBV27; D unclear. There are 13 residues in the CDR3. Germline-derived CDR1 and CDR2 are MNHEY and SMNVEV (reference sequence). Trimming cost V 6 bases and J 14 bases, with 17 bases left between them.

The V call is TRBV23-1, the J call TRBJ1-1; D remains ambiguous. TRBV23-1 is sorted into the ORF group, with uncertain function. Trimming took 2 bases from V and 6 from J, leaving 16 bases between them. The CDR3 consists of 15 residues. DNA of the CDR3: TGCGCCAGCAGTCAACTTGGGCAGACCCTCGCTGAAGCTTTCTTT. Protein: CASSQLGQTLAEAFF.

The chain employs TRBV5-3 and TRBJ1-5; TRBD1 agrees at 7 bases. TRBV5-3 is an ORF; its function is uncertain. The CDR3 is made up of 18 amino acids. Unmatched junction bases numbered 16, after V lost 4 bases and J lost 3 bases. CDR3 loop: CARSTSGTEKEVNQPQHF. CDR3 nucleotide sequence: TGTGCCAGAAGCACCTCCGGGACAGAGAAGGAGGTCAATCAGCCCCAGCATTTT.

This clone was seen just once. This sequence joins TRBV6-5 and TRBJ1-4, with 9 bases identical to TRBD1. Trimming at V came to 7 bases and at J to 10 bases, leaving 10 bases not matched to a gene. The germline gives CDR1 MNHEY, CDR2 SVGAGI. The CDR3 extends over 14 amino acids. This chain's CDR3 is CASTRDRDSGKLFF. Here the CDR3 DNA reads TGTGCCAGCACCAGGGACAGGGACAGCGGAAAACTGTTTTTT.

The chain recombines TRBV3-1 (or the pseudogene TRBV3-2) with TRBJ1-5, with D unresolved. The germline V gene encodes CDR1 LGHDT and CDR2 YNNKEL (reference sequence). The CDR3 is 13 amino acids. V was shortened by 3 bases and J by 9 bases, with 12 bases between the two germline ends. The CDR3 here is CASSQAQQGPQHF. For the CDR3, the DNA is TGTGCCAGCAGCCAGGCGCAACAAGGGCCCCAGCATTTT.

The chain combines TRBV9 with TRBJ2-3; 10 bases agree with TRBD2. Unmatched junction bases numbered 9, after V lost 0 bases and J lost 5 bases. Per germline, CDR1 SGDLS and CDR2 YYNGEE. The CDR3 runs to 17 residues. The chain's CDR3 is CASSVGRTSGVRDTQYF. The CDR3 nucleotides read TGTGCCAGCAGCGTAGGAAGAACTAGCGGGGTTAGAGATACGCAGTATTTT.

The CDR3 DNA follows: TGTGCCAGCAGTACATCGGGACAGCTTAATTCACCCCTCCACTTT. The encoded protein is CASSTSGQLNSPLHF. The V and J genes are TRBV6-5 and TRBJ1-6, with 7 bases lining up with TRBD1. Germline CDR1 and CDR2: MNHEY and SVGAGI. V dropped 5 bases and J dropped 6; count of bases not matched to a gene: 7. CDR3 length: 15 amino acids.

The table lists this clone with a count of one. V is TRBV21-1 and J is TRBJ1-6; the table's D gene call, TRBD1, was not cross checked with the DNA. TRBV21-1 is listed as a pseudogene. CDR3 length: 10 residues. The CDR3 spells CASSRQPLHF. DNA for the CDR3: TGTGCCAGCAGCAGACAGCCCCTCCACTTT.

In DNA form, the CDR3 reads TGTGCCAGCAGCTTAGCGGGGGGGCCCTACAATGAGCAGTTCTTC. As protein: CASSLAGGPYNEQFF. The chain combines TRBV11-3 with TRBJ2-1; 8 bases match TRBD2. The V segment lost 1 base and the J segment 2 bases; nucleotides outside the gene matches: 1. CDR1 SGHNT and CDR2 YENEEA come from the germline V gene. The CDR3 runs 15 residues.

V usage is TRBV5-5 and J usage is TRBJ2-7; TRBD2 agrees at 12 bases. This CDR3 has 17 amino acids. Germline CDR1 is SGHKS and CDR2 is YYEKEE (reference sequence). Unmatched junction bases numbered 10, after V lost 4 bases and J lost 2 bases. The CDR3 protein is CASSATTSGGPPYEQYF. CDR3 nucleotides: TGTGCCAGCAGCGCAACTACTAGCGGGGGGCCCCCCTACGAGCAGTACTTC.

The CDR3 DNA reads as TGTGCCAGCAGCCTCGGGGGGGCTGCTCAGCCCCAGCATTTT. It translates to CASSLGGAAQPQHF. This chain uses TRBV2 with TRBJ1-5, with D possibly matching TRBD1 (6 bases). Germline CDR1 SNHLY, CDR2 FYNNEI. The ends were cut back, 6 bases at V and 6 bases at J, with 15 bases in the middle. The CDR3 is 14 residues long.

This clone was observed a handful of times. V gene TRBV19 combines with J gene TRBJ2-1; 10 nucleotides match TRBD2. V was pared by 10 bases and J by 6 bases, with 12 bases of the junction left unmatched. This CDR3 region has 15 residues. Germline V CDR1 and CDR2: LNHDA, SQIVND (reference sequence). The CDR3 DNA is TGTGCCACTAATCCGCCCAGCGGGGGGGCCAATGAGCAGTTCTTC. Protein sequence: CATNPPSGGANEQFF. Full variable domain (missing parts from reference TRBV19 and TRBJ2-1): DGGITQSPKYLFRKEGQNVTLSCEQNLNHDAMYWYRQDPGQGLRLIYYSQIVNDFQKGDIAEGYSVSREKKESFPLTVTSAQKNPTAFYLCATNPPSGGANEQFFGPGTRLTVL.

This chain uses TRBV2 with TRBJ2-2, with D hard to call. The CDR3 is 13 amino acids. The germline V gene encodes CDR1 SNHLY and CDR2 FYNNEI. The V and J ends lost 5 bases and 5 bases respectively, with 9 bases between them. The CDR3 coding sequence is TGTGCCAGCAGTCCTCTCCCTACCGGGGAGCTGTTTTTT. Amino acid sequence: CASSPLPTGELFF.

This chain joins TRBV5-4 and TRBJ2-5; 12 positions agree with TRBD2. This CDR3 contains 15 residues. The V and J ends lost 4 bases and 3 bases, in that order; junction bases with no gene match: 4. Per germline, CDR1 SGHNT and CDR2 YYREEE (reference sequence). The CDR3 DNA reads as TGTGCCAGCAGCGTCGGACTAGCGGGGAAAGAGACCCAGTACTTC. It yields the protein CASSVGLAGKETQYF.

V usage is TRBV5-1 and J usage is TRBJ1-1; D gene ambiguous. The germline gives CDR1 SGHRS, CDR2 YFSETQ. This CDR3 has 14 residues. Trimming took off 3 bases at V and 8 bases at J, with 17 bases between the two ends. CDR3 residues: CASSSRTFVSEAFF. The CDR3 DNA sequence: TGCGCCAGCAGCTCGCGGACTTTCGTCTCCGAAGCTTTCTTT.

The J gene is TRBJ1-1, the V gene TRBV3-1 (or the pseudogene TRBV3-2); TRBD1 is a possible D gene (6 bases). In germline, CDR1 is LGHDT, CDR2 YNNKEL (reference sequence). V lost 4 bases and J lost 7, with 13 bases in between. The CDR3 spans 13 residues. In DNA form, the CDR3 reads TGTGCCAGCAGCCGCCGACAGGCCCTTGAAGCTTTCTTT. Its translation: CASSRRQALEAFF.

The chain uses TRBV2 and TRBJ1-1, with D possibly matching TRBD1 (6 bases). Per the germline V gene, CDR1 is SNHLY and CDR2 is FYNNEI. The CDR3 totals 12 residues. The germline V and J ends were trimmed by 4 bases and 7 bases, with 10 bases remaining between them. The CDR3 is CASSGGLGEAFF. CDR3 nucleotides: TGTGCCAGCAGTGGGGGGCTGGGTGAAGCTTTCTTT.

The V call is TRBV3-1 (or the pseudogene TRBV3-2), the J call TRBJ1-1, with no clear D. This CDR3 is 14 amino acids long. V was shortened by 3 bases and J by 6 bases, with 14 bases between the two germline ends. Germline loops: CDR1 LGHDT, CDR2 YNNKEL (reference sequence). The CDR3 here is CASSQAGQFAEAFF. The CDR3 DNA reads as TGTGCCAGCAGCCAGGCCGGGCAGTTCGCTGAAGCTTTCTTT.

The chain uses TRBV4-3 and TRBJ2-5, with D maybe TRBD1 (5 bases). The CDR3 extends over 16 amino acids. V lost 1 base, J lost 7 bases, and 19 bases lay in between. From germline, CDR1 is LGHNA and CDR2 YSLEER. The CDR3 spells CASSQVIGRAAGTQYF. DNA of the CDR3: TGCGCCAGCAGCCAAGTGATCGGCAGGGCGGCTGGGACCCAGTACTTC.

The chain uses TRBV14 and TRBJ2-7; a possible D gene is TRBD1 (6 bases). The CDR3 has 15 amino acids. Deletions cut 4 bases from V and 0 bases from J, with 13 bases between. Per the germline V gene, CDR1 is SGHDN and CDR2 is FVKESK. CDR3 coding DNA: TGTGCCAGCAGCCGGACAGTATCGAGCTCCTACGAGCAGTACTTC. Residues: CASSRTVSSSYEQYF.

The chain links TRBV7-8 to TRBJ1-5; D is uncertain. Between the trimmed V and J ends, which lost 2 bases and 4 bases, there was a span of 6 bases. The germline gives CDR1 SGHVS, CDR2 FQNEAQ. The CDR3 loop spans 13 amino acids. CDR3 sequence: CASSLYDNQPQHF. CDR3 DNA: TGTGCCAGCAGCTTATACGATAATCAGCCCCAGCATTTT.

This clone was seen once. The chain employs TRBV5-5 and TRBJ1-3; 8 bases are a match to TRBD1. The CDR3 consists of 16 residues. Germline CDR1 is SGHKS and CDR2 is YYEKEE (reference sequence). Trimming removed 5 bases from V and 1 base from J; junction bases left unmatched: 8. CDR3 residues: CASSPGGEWSGNTIYF. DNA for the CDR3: TGTGCCAGCAGTCCAGGGGGCGAGTGGTCTGGAAACACCATATATTTT.

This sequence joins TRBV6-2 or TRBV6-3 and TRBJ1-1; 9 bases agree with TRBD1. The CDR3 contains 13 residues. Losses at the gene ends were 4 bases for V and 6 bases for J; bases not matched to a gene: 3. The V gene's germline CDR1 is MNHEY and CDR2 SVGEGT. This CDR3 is CASSSRQGAEAFF. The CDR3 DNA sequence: TGTGCCAGCAGTTCTCGACAGGGGGCTGAAGCTTTCTTT.

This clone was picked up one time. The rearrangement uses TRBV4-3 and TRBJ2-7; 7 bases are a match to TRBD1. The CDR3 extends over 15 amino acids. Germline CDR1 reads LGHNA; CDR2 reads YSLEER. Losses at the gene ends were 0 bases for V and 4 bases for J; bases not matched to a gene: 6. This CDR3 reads CASSQDIGTAYEQYF. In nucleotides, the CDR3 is TGCGCCAGCAGCCAAGATATTGGGACAGCGTACGAGCAGTACTTC.

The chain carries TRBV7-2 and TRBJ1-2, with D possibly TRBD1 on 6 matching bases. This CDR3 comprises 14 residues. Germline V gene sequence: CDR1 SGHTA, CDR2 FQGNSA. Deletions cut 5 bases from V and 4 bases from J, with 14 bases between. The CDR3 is CASSTNQGLYGYTF. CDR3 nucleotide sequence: TGTGCCAGCAGCACAAACCAGGGGCTCTATGGCTACACCTTC.